The 11 T cell receptor gamma chains presented below share a single source sample, sequenced in a study of gamma-delta T cells after stem cell transplantation. TCRdb reanalysed the RT-PCR reads via CATT. Altogether about 690 gamma-chain clones are present, 11% being singletons, with the ten largest covering 38%. Sequencing input: gamma-delta T cells. The receptors originated from a human donor. It is not recorded whose cells these are; they may come from a transplant donor.

This clone occurred a few times. The protein given by TCRdb reflects a much larger clone and differs at residue 4 from this DNA's translation, likely from a read error; the protein shown is the DNA's translation. V is TRGV9 and J is TRGJP. CDR1 GITISATS and CDR2 ISYDGTV come from the germline V gene (reference sequence). The CDR3 is 16 residues long. The CDR3 DNA is TGTGCCTTGTTGGAGGTGGGAGAGTTGGGCAAAAAAATCAAGGTATTT. Its translation: CALLEVGELGKKIKVF.

This clone was recorded a few times. This rearrangement joins TRGV9 to TRGJP. Trimming removed 1 base from V and 8 bases from J; junction bases left unmatched: 2. This CDR3 comprises 15 residues. Germline-derived CDR1 and CDR2 are GITISATS and ISYDGTV (reference sequence). CDR3 sequence: CALWEVKLGKKIKVF. In DNA, the CDR3 is TGTGCCTTGTGGGAGGTAAAGTTGGGCAAAAAAATCAAGGTATTT.

This clone was detected only a few times. The protein recorded in TCRdb matches a much larger clone and deviates from this DNA's translation at residue 9, suggesting a read error; the protein here is obtained by translating the DNA. The gene calls are TRGV9 and TRGJ1 or TRGJ2. CDR3 length: 15 residues. V was clipped by 0 bases and J by 3 bases; unmatched bases: 8. The germline CDR1 and CDR2 sequences are GITISATS and ISYDGTV (reference sequence). CDR3 region: CALWEVQRCYYKKLF. The CDR3, as DNA: TGTGCCTTGTGGGAGGTGCAAAGGTGTTATTATAAGAAACTCTTT.

This clone came up a few times. The chain recombines TRGV9 with TRGJ1 or TRGJ2. CDR1 is GITISATS and CDR2 is ISYDGTV in the germline V gene (reference sequence). V trimming: 2 bases; J trimming: 10 bases; junction bases outside the gene matches: 5. The CDR3 runs 11 residues. The CDR3 is CALWEAQKKLF. The CDR3 DNA sequence: TGTGCCTTGTGGGAGGCACAGAAGAAACTCTTT.

This clone came up a few times. A read error may account for a junction end that differs from germline. The CDR3 is CTLWEAFQELGKKIKVF. The CDR3, as DNA: TGTACCTTGTGGGAGGCCTTTCAAGAGTTGGGCAAAAAAATCAAGGTATTT. The rearrangement joins TRGV9 to TRGJP. The CDR3 has 17 residues. CDR1 is GITISATS and CDR2 is ISYDGTV in the germline V gene (reference sequence).

This clone came up a few times. Different DNA sequences within this sample yield the same CDR3. This chain links TRGV9 with TRGJP. V shed 1 base and J 2 bases; nucleotides not matched to a gene: 2. This CDR3 has 17 amino acids. CDR1 is GITISATS and CDR2 is ISYDGTV in the germline V gene (reference sequence). DNA for the CDR3: TGTGCCTTGTGGGAGGTCCGGCAAGAGTTGGGCAAAAAAATCAAGGTATTT. This gives the protein CALWEVRQELGKKIKVF.

The chain joins TRGV9 to TRGJ1 or TRGJ2. V shed 0 bases and J 10 bases; nucleotides not matched to a gene: 6. This CDR3 comprises 12 residues. CDR1 is GITISATS, CDR2 ISYDGTV, per germline (reference sequence). CDR3 sequence: CALWEVQIKKLF. In DNA, the CDR3 is TGTGCCTTGTGGGAGGTGCAGATCAAGAAACTCTTT.

This clone has more than one count but fewer than ten. A much larger clone lies a single base off, so this may be a read error. The genes are TRGV9 and TRGJP. CDR1 is GITISATS and CDR2 is ISYDGTV in the germline V gene (reference sequence). The CDR3 sequence is 17 residues long. In DNA, the CDR3 is TGTGCCTTGTGGGAGGGGGGGCAAGAGTTGGGCAAAAAAAACAAGGTATTT. Protein: CALWEGGQELGKKNKVF.

The gene calls are TRGV9 and TRGJP. CDR1 and CDR2 from the germline V gene are GITISATS and ISYDGTV (reference sequence). The CDR3 is made up of 16 amino acids. V lost 1 base and J lost 8; bases outside the gene matches: 5. CDR3 DNA sequence: TGTGCCTTGTGGGAGGTCAAAAAGTTGGGCAAAAAAATCAAGGTATTT. Translation: CALWEVKKLGKKIKVF.

Remarks on this clone: TCRdb has a much larger clone's protein, which differs at residue 11 from the translation of this DNA, likely because of a read error; what is shown is the protein translated from the DNA. CDR3 residues: CALWEVQELGEKIKVF. The CDR3 DNA reads TGTGCCTTGTGGGAGGTGCAGGAGTTGGGCGAAAAAATCAAGGTATTT. This rearrangement joins TRGV9 to TRGJP. The CDR3 extends over 16 amino acids. Germline values: CDR1 GITISATS, CDR2 ISYDGTV (reference sequence).

This clone came up a few times. This sample includes further DNA sequences coding for the same CDR3. The chain employs TRGV9 and TRGJP. The CDR3 runs 16 residues. Per germline, CDR1 GITISATS and CDR2 ISYDGTV (reference sequence). Trimming at V came to 0 bases and at J to 9 bases, leaving 5 bases not matched to a gene. The CDR3 loop reads CALWEVHGLGKKIKVF. CDR3 DNA sequence: TGTGCCTTGTGGGAGGTGCACGGGTTGGGCAAAAAAATCAAGGTATTT.